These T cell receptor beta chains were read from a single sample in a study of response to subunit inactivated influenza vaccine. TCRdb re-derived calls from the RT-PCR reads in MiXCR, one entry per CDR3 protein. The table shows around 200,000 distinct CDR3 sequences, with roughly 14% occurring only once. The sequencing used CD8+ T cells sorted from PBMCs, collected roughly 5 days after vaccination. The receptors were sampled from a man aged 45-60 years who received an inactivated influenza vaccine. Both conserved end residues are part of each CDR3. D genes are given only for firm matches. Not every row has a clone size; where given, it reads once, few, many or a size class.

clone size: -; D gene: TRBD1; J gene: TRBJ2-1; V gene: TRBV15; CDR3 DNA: TGTGCCACCGCGACAGGGATCTCACGCAATGAGCAGTTCTTC; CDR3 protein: CATATGISRNEQFF
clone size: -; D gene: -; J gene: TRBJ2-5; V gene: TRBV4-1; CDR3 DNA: TGCGCCAGCAGCCAAGAGAACCAAGAGACCCAGTACTTC; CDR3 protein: CASSQENQETQYF
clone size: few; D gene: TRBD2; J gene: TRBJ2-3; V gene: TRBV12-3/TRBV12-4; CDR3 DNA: TGTGCCAGCAGTTCCGGGACTAGCGGGGGTGATACGCAGTATTTT; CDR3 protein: CASSSGTSGGDTQYF
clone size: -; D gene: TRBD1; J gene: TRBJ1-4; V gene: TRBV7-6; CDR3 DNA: TGTGCCAGCAGCTCAATACCGGGACAGGGGGAAGCATCTAATGAAAAACTGTTTTTT; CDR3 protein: CASSSIPGQGEASNEKLFF
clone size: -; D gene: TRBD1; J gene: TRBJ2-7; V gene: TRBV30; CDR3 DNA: TGTGCCTGGAGCCAGGACAGGCTCTCCTACGAGCAGTACTTC; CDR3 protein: CAWSQDRLSYEQYF
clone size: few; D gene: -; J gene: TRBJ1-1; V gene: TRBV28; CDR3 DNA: TGTGCCAGCAGCAAACGGACATACACTGAAGCTTTCTTT; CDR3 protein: CASSKRTYTEAFF
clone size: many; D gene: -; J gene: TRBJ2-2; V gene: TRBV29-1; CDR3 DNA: TGCAGCGTTGGCCTGCACACCGGGGAGCTGTTTTTT; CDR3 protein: CSVGLHTGELFF
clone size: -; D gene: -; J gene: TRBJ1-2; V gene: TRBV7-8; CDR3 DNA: TGTGCCAGCAGCCGTGGGCCAGGGGATGGCTACACCTTC; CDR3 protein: CASSRGPGDGYTF
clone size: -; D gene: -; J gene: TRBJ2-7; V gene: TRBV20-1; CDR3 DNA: TGCAGTGCTAGGGGGGCTAGCGGCTTTTCCTACGAGCAGTACTTC; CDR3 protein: CSARGASGFSYEQYF
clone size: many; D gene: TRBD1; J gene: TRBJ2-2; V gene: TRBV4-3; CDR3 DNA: TGCGCCAGCAGCCAAGCGACAGGGGGAGGGACCGGGGAGCTGTTTTTT; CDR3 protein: CASSQATGGGTGELFF
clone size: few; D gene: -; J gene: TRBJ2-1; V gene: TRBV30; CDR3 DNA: TGTGCCTGGAGCGTATCCGGGACGGGCAATGAGCAGTTCTTC; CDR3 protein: CAWSVSGTGNEQFF
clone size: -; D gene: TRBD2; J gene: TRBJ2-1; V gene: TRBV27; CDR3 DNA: TGTGCCAGCAGTCCCCGACTAGCGGGGTCCAATGAGCAGTTCTTC; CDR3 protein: CASSPRLAGSNEQFF
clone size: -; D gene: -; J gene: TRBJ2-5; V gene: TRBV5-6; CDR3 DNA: TGTGCCAGCAGCTTGGGAGGACTAAAAGAGACCCAGTACTTC; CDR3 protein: CASSLGGLKETQYF
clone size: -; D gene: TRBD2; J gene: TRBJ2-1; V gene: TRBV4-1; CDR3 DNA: TGCGCCAGCAGTCGCTCTAGCGGGAGCCATGAGCAGTTCTTC; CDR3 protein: CASSRSSGSHEQFF
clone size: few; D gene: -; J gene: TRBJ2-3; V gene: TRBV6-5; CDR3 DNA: TGTGCCAGCAGTTACTCGATCGAGGTGGGGACTCGCACAGATACGCAGTATTTT; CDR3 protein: CASSYSIEVGTRTDTQYF
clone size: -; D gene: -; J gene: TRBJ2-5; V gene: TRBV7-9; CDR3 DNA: TGTGCCAGCAGCTTAGCACTAGCTGACAAAAGTTACTTC; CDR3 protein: CASSLALADKSYF
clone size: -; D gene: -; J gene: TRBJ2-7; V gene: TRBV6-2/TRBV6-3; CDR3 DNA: TGTGCCAGCAGTTACGAAGAGGGGAGCTACTACGAGCAGTACTTC; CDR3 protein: CASSYEEGSYYEQYF
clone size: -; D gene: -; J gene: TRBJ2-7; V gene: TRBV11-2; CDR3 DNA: TGTGCCAGCAGCCCAGGGGTACTTACCTACGAGCAGTACTTC; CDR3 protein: CASSPGVLTYEQYF
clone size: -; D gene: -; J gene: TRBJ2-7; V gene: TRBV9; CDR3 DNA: TGTGCCAGCAGCGAATGGGGAGAAAGGGACGAGCAGTACTTC; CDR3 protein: CASSEWGERDEQYF
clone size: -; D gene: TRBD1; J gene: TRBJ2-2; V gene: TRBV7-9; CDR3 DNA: TGTGCCAGCAGCCTGAGCCCGGGACAGGGGAACACCGGGGAGCTGTCTTTT; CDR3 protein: CASSLSPGQGNTGELSF
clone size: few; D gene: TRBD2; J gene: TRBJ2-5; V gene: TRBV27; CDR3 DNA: TGTGCCAGCAGTCCCGGGACTAGCGGGGCTGAGACCCAGTACTTC; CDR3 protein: CASSPGTSGAETQYF
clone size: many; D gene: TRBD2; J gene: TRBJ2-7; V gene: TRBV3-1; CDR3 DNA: TGTGCCAGCAGCCAAGTGCCAGCGGGAGGAGAGCAGTACTTC; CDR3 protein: CASSQVPAGGEQYF
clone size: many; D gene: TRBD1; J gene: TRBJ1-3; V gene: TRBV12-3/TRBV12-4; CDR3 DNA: TGTGCCAGCAGAAAAACAGGGGACCTTTGGGACACCATATATTTT; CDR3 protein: CASRKTGDLWDTIYF